This record looks at one T cell receptor beta chain sequence and its context. What it binds is unknown. The data were taken from a study of shared clonotypes between healthy human individuals. Study-wide findings and caveats: At large depth, rarefaction still showed sorted-subset sequencing to be incomplete.

Naive CD8 cells comprised CD45RO-negative, CCR7-positively selected cells, excluding terminally differentiated effector memory CD45RA+ cells. The donor cohort consisted entirely of Caucasian adults residing in Nashville, Tennessee. This table comes from immunoSEQ multiplex PCR, and its TCRdb copy is limited to in-frame clones, with some not included. The sample yields about 2.1 million clones, around 93% seen once. V was pared by 10 bases and J by 2 bases, with 12 bases between. This CDR3 comprises 13 residues. Germline CDR1 and CDR2: MNHNS and SASEGT. This TCR was sampled from a man aged 18 to 30 in good health. Some clones in this sample may be carry-over from other donors' samples. Sequencing used naive CD8+ T cells from PBMCs. This chain links TRBV6-1 with TRBJ1-5; a weak D match, TRBD1 (5 bases). This CDR3 is CAIEPRGNQPQHF. CDR3 DNA sequence: TGTGCCATCGAGCCCAGGGGCAATCAGCCCCAGCATTTT.